A single sample is the source of the 22 T cell receptor beta chains below, sequenced in a study of control samples from healthy donors and cancer patients. Generated by immunoSEQ multiplex PCR, the TCRdb table keeps only in-frame clones and is missing some. The sample shows tens of thousands of clones, about 93% of them seen only once. Sample: blood. The receptors shown here come from a man under 40 in good health.

The chain is built from TRBV11-2 and TRBJ1-1; 7 nucleotides line up with TRBD1. This CDR3 region has 14 residues. V shed 5 bases and J 0 bases; nucleotides not matched to a gene: 3. CDR1 is SGHAT, CDR2 FQNNGV, per germline. CDR3 loop: CASSADRLNTEAFF. Written as DNA, the CDR3 is TGTGCCAGCAGCGCGGACAGGCTGAACACTGAAGCTTTCTTT.

The chain is built from TRBV4-2 and TRBJ1-1; a possible D gene is TRBD1 (5 bases). Germline CDR1 is LGHNA and CDR2 is YNFKEQ. Trimming stripped 3 bases from V and 2 bases from J, with 10 bases between. The CDR3 consists of 14 residues. CDR3 sequence reads: CASSQGRTNTEAFF. CDR3 coding DNA: TGTGCCAGCAGCCAGGGACGGACCAACACTGAAGCTTTCTTT.

The J gene is TRBJ2-4, the V gene TRBV9; a weak D match, TRBD1 (6 bases). V lost 5 bases to trimming and J lost 4 bases, with 16 bases between them. The CDR3 loop spans 15 amino acids. Germline loops: CDR1 SGDLS, CDR2 YYNGEE. The CDR3: CASSLFGGSKNIQYF. CDR3 DNA sequence: TGTGCCAGCAGTCTTTTTGGGGGCTCAAAAAACATTCAGTACTTC.

The chain employs TRBV6-5 and TRBJ1-5; D is ambiguous. CDR3 length: 12 amino acids. Germline V gives CDR1 MNHEY, CDR2 SVGAGI. V lost 6 bases and J lost 11, with 14 bases in between. CDR3 DNA: TGTGCCAGCAGCGACGGTCGGGTGGCCCAGCATTTT. It is translated as CASSDGRVAQHF.

To note about this clone: The junction differs from germline at one of its ends, possibly a read error. The chain is built from TRBV19 and TRBJ2-1; 9 positions agree with TRBD1. CDR1 is LNHDA, CDR2 SQIVND, per germline (reference sequence). The CDR3 length is 11 residues. The CDR3 DNA is TGTGCCAGTAGTGTCTGGGACAGGGTCCTCTTC. Its protein product is CASSVWDRVLF. The full variable domain, completed using reference TRBV19 and TRBJ2-1, is DGGITQSPKYLFRKEGQNVTLSCEQNLNHDAMYWYRQDPGQGLRLIYYSQIVNDFQKGDIAEGYSVSREKKESFPLTVTSAQKNPTAFYLCASSVWDRVLFGPGTRLTVL.

This sequence joins TRBV7-3 and TRBJ2-7; D not resolved. Trimming pared 2 bases from V and 5 bases from J, leaving 13 bases between. In germline, CDR1 is SGHTA, CDR2 FQGTGA. This CDR3 has 14 amino acids. The CDR3 sequence is CASSLEPGSDEQYF. CDR3 nucleotide sequence: TGTGCCAGCAGCTTAGAGCCTGGTTCGGACGAGCAGTACTTC.

In regard to this clone: The sample holds other DNA sequences that translate to the same CDR3. The rearrangement uses TRBV15 and TRBJ2-6, with 8 bases identical to TRBD1. Per germline, CDR1 LNHNV and CDR2 YYDKDF (reference sequence). There are 16 residues in the CDR3. The trim removed 5 bases at V and 1 base at J, leaving 4 bases unmatched. CDR3 amino acids: CATSRDRRSGANVLTF. CDR3 nucleotides: TGTGCCACCAGCCGGGACAGGCGGTCTGGGGCCAACGTCCTGACTTTC.

This sequence joins TRBV14 and TRBJ1-1; no clear D. The CDR3 consists of 13 residues. V was pared by 4 bases and J by 0 bases, with 6 bases between. Looked up from germline, CDR1 is SGHDN and CDR2 is FVKESK. The CDR3 protein is CASSPSMNTEAFF. CDR3 nucleotides: TGTGCCAGCAGCCCATCCATGAACACTGAAGCTTTCTTT. The variable domain in full, completed from reference TRBV14 and TRBJ1-1, reads EAGVTQFPSHSVIEKGQTVTLRCDPISGHDNLYWYRRVMGKEIKFLLHFVKESKQDESGMPNNRFLAERTGGTYSTLKVQPAELEDSGVYFCASSPSMNTEAFFGQGTRLTVV.

This CDR3 reads CAWSVLPGATEAFF. As DNA, the CDR3 is TGTGCCTGGAGTGTACTTCCGGGGGCCACTGAAGCTTTCTTT. The V gene is TRBV30, the J gene TRBJ1-1, with D possibly being TRBD1 (6 bases). The CDR3 length is 14 residues. Deletions cut 0 bases from V and 4 bases from J, with 12 bases between. In germline, CDR1 is GTSNPN, CDR2 SVGIG (reference sequence).

The chain links TRBV10-3 to TRBJ2-5; 7 bases line up with TRBD1. This CDR3 spans 14 amino acids. CDR1 is ENHRY, CDR2 SYGVKD, per germline. Trimming at V came to 0 bases and at J to 4 bases, leaving 2 bases not matched to a gene. CDR3: CAISESSGGETQYF. Written as DNA, the CDR3 is TGTGCCATCAGTGAGTCGTCAGGGGGAGAGACCCAGTACTTC.

This clone was counted a single time. The genes are TRBV18 and TRBJ1-6; 9 bases map to TRBD1. CDR3 size: 15 residues. CDR1 KGHSH and CDR2 LQKENI come from the germline V gene. V gave up 5 bases and J gave up 7 bases; unmatched junction bases: 6. The CDR3 spells CASSATGTGNSPLHF. The CDR3 region has the DNA TGTGCCAGCTCAGCCACCGGGACAGGGAATTCACCCCTCCACTTT.

This clone was seen a few times. The V call is TRBV6-1, the J call TRBJ1-2; D remains ambiguous. This CDR3 contains 18 residues. Germline V lookup: CDR1 MNHNS, CDR2 SASEGT. V was clipped by 4 bases and J by 0 bases, with 21 bases between them. The CDR3 coding sequence is TGTGCCAGCAGTGGCCTAAGAAGTATTCGACGCGCTAACTATGGCTACACCTTC. It translates to CASSGLRSIRRANYGYTF.

This clone was seen only once. The DNA of the CDR3 is TGTGCCAGCAGTTACTCGACCGGGGAAAAAAATCAGCCCCAGCATTTT. This translates into CASSYSTGEKNQPQHF. The chain has TRBV6-5 and TRBJ1-5; D is uncertain. Germline V gene sequence: CDR1 MNHEY, CDR2 SVGAGI. This CDR3 is built from 16 residues. V lost 0 bases, J lost 4 bases, and 13 bases lay in between.

With regard to this clone: At one of its ends the junction is not consistent with the germline gene, which may arise from a read error. This chain connects TRBV7-7 to TRBJ2-1; 12 nucleotides line up with TRBD2. Per germline, CDR1 SSHAT and CDR2 FNYEAQ (reference sequence). The CDR3 runs 18 residues. CDR3 bases: TGTGCTAGCAGCTTATTAGGCCCACTAGCGGGAGGTTGGGATGAGCAGTTCTTC. Its protein is CASSLLGPLAGGWDEQFF.

V gene TRBV4-3 combines with J gene TRBJ1-2; a possible D gene is TRBD1 (5 bases). The CDR3 extends over 16 amino acids. Germline loops: CDR1 LGHNA, CDR2 YSLEER. Deletions cut 0 bases from V and 8 bases from J, with 19 bases between. CDR3 loop: CASSQDREIRARGYTF. CDR3 in DNA: TGCGCCAGCAGCCAAGATAGGGAGATCAGGGCGCGGGGCTACACCTTC.

V usage is TRBV14 and J usage is TRBJ2-1, with D possibly being TRBD1 or TRBD2 (6 bases each). Germline-derived CDR1 and CDR2 are SGHDN and FVKESK. The V and J ends lost 2 bases and 15 bases respectively, with 14 bases between them. The CDR3 has 12 amino acids. The CDR3 protein is CASSQTGAKRFF. CDR3 nucleotide sequence: TGTGCCAGCAGCCAAACGGGGGCTAAGCGGTTCTTC.

The rearrangement links TRBV9 to TRBJ2-4; tentative D call: TRBD1 (6 bases). Between the trimmed V and J ends, which lost 2 bases and 0 bases, there was a span of 9 bases. Looked up from germline, CDR1 is SGDLS and CDR2 is YYNGEE. This CDR3 spans 15 amino acids. The CDR3 loop reads CASSVGAQAKNIQYF. CDR3 DNA: TGTGCCAGCAGCGTGGGGGCCCAAGCCAAAAACATTCAGTACTTC.

The CDR3 protein is CASSARNTPYEQYF. CDR3 in DNA: TGTGCCAGCAGCGCCCGGAACACCCCCTACGAGCAGTACTTC. The chain combines TRBV9 with TRBJ2-7; D is unclear. This CDR3 is 14 amino acids long. CDR1 is SGDLS and CDR2 is YYNGEE in the germline V gene. Trimming removed 3 bases from V and 2 bases from J, with 12 bases in between.

V is TRBV9 and J is TRBJ2-5; tentative D call: TRBD2 (6 bases). Germline V CDR1 and CDR2: SGDLS, YYNGEE. This CDR3 has 13 amino acids. The V gene lost 3 bases and the J gene lost 5 bases, with 11 bases spanning the gap. In DNA, the CDR3 is TGTGCCAGCAGCGCCGGAGGGTGGGAGACCCAGTACTTC. It translates to CASSAGGWETQYF.

The chain carries TRBV5-6 and TRBJ2-1, with TRBD2 identical over 8 bases. After removal of 6 bases from V and 8 bases from J, the junction contained 10 bases not matched to a gene. The CDR3 is 14 residues long. Germline CDR1 and CDR2: SGHDT and YYEEEE. The CDR3 spells CASTWAGGWYEQFF. As DNA, the CDR3 is TGTGCCAGCACGTGGGCGGGAGGATGGTATGAGCAGTTCTTC.

The chain uses TRBV4-2 and TRBJ1-6, with 8 positions matching TRBD1. V shed 4 bases and J 9 bases; nucleotides not matched to a gene: 14. CDR3 size: 17 residues. The germline CDR1 and CDR2 sequences are LGHNA and YNFKEQ. The CDR3 DNA sequence: TGTGCCAGCAGCCGTTCATTAGACAGGGGAAAGGGTTCACCCCTCCACTTT. Protein product: CASSRSLDRGKGSPLHF.

This clone came up once. The chain carries TRBV19 and TRBJ2-1, with TRBD1 identical over 11 bases. CDR3 length equals 18 residues. Per germline, CDR1 LNHDA and CDR2 SQIVND (reference sequence). Germline trimming cut 7 bases from V and 5 bases from J; bases unmatched to any gene: 16. The CDR3 DNA reads as TGTGCCAGTAACAAAGGACAGGGGGCTGCGGAGGTCAACAATGAGCAGTTCTTC. This codes for CASNKGQGAAEVNNEQFF.